The next 6 T cell receptor beta chains were all read from a single sample in a study of CD8+CD57+ T cells in acquired aplastic anemia. According to the study, genomic DNA was the template for TCR beta VDJ and CDR3 profiling. Via MiXCR, TCRdb re-called the reads, giving one row per CDR3 protein. Here the sample spans hundreds of thousands of distinct CDR3 sequences, 56% being singletons. The patients chosen for sequencing had shown expansion of CD8+CD57+ cells (detected by flow cytometry). Sequences were obtained from sorted CD4+, CD8+, or CD8+CD57+ T cells (not recorded which) from PBMCs. Receptors were obtained from a human donor with aplastic anemia.

The V call is TRBV12-5, the J call TRBJ2-2; D is unresolved. The CDR3 totals 15 residues. V lost 6 bases and J 1 base, leaving 12 bases between the germline ends. Germline CDR1 LGHNT, CDR2 FRNRAP. The CDR3, as DNA: TGTGCTAGTGGGCCTGGACCGATGAACACCGGGGAGCTGTTTTTT. This encodes CASGPGPMNTGELFF.

This clonotype was counted at least ten times. V gene TRBV7-3 combines with J gene TRBJ2-5; D is perhaps TRBD1 or TRBD2 (7 bases each). The V gene lost 3 bases and the J gene lost 2 bases, with 13 bases spanning the gap. CDR1 is SGHTA, CDR2 FQGTGA, per germline. The CDR3 has 15 amino acids. The CDR3 loop is CASSFQGGGQETQYF. CDR3 bases: TGTGCCAGCAGCTTTCAGGGGGGGGGGCAAGAGACCCAGTACTTC.

The chain carries TRBV6-5 and TRBJ1-1, with D unclear. Germline V gene lookup returns CDR1 MNHEY and CDR2 SVGAGI. The V and J ends lost 2 bases and 10 bases respectively, with 11 bases between them. This CDR3 has 12 amino acids. CDR3 sequence (DNA): TGTGCCAGCAGTTACGGAACGGTGGGAGCTTTCTTT. It is translated as CASSYGTVGAFF.

The chain is built from TRBV24-1 and TRBJ2-2; D gene uncertain. V dropped 4 bases and J dropped 4 bases, with 12 bases sitting between them. Germline values: CDR1 KGHDR, CDR2 SFDVKD. The CDR3 has 15 amino acids. The CDR3 DNA is TGTGCCACCAGTGACCCAGTCTATGCCACCGGGGAGCTGTTTTTT. Translation: CATSDPVYATGELFF.

About this clonotype: The conserved final phenylalanine or tryptophan is absent from the CDR3, which likely points to a read error. The chain has TRBV9 and TRBJ1-6, with TRBD1 matching 10 bases. The J segment lost 9 bases and the V segment lost 7 bases, leaving 4 bases of the junction unmatched. CDR3 length equals 13 residues. The germline V gene encodes CDR1 SGDLS and CDR2 YYNGEE. In DNA, the CDR3 is TGTGCCAGCTTCGGGACAGGGGCTTCACCCCTCCACCTT. It translates to CASFGTGASPLHL.

The chain uses TRBV7-8 and TRBJ1-6; TRBD1 is a possible D gene (5 bases). The V gene lost 5 bases and the J gene lost 5 bases, with 13 bases spanning the gap. The CDR3 has 15 amino acids. CDR1 is SGHVS, CDR2 FQNEAQ, per germline. The CDR3 protein is CASSLQTAHNSPLHF. The CDR3 DNA sequence: TGTGCCAGCAGCCTACAGACAGCTCATAATTCACCCCTCCACTTT.